The rows below give T cell receptor beta chains drawn from one sample of a study of control samples from healthy donors and cancer patients. Method: immunoSEQ multiplex PCR; TCRdb's copy keeps in-frame clones and lacks some. Among some 130,000 clones listed, about 93% were seen once. Sequencing used PBMCs. The receptors shown here come from a man between 50 and 59 years old with head and neck cancer. Both conserved end residues are part of each CDR3. Fields, in order: J gene, D gene, V gene, clone size, CDR3 DNA, CDR3 protein. D genes are given only for firm matches. The size entry is marked missing in some rows and otherwise reads once, few, many or a size class.

>TRBJ2-1|TRBD2|TRBV5-8|.
TGTGCCAGCAGCTTGGGGACTAGCTCCTACAATGAGCAGTTCTTC
CASSLGTSSYNEQFF
>TRBJ2-5|.|TRBV29-1|.
TGCAGCGTTGTACTTACAGAAGAGACCCAGTACTTC
CSVVLTEETQYF
>TRBJ1-1|.|TRBV3-1/TRBV3-2|.
TGTGCCAGCAGCCACGAGTGGGGCCGGGGGATAAACACTGAAGCTTTCTTT
CASSHEWGRGINTEAFF
>TRBJ2-7|TRBD2|TRBV28|.
TGTGCCAGCAGTACGGGGGGGAGCTCCTACGAGCAGTACTTC
CASSTGGSSYEQYF
>TRBJ2-2|TRBD2|TRBV3-1/TRBV3-2|.
TGTGCCAGCAGCCAAGGGCTAGCGGGGGCCTCTTACACCGGGGAGCTGTTTTTT
CASSQGLAGASYTGELFF
>TRBJ2-5|TRBD1|TRBV7-8|.
TGTGCCAGCAGCTTTGGACAGGAAGAGACCCAGTACTTC
CASSFGQEETQYF
>TRBJ2-7|.|TRBV28|once
TGTGCCAGCAGTTTACTAGCGAACTACGAGCAGTACTTC
CASSLLANYEQYF
>TRBJ2-6|.|TRBV9|.
TGTGCCAGCAGCGTAGCTAGCGTTGGCTCCTCTGGGGCCAACGTCCTGACTTTC
CASSVASVGSSGANVLTF
>TRBJ2-1|.|TRBV10-3|.
TGTGCCATCAGTGTGGGTCTCCCGCAGAATGAGCAGTTCTTC
CAISVGLPQNEQFF
>TRBJ1-2|TRBD1|TRBV3-1/TRBV3-2|.
TGTGCCAGCAGCATCGGGACAGGGGGCGTTTATGGCTACACCTTC
CASSIGTGGVYGYTF
>TRBJ1-1|.|TRBV3-1/TRBV3-2|.
TGTGCCAGCAGCCAAATCGATGGGGCACGAGCTTTCTTT
CASSQIDGARAFF
>TRBJ1-1|.|TRBV6-1|.
TGTGCCAGCAGTGAATATTTGGGGAACACTGAAGCTTTCTTT
CASSEYLGNTEAFF
>TRBJ2-1|TRBD2|TRBV5-8|.
TGTGCCAGCAGCCGCGGACTAGCGGGGTTCTTGGGGCAGTTCTTC
CASSRGLAGFLGQFF
>TRBJ1-2|.|TRBV9|.
TGTGCCAGCAGCAGGTTGGGAGGGTCTGGCTACACCTTC
CASSRLGGSGYTF
>TRBJ1-6|.|TRBV4-3|once
TGCGCCAGCAGCCAAGACTCCTCGCCCCTCCACTTT
CASSQDSSPLHF
>TRBJ2-7|.|TRBV13|.
TGTGCCAGCAGCCCTCCGGCCAGGGCCTACGAGCAGTACTTC
CASSPPARAYEQYF
>TRBJ1-3|.|TRBV6-1|.
TGTGCCAGCAGTGAACGTAAGCTTGTGGACTCTGGAAACACCATATATTTT
CASSERKLVDSGNTIYF
>TRBJ1-1|.|TRBV19|.
TGTGCCAGTAGGGCTCCGGGGGGAATGACTGAAGCTTTCTTT
CASRAPGGMTEAFF
>TRBJ1-2|.|TRBV29-1|.
TGCAGCGTTGAGGCTGGGCACTATGGCTACACCTTC
CSVEAGHYGYTF
>TRBJ1-4|TRBD1|TRBV18|once
TGTGCCAGCTCATCTCAGGGGGCAGGGGAAAAACTGTTTTTT
CASSSQGAGEKLFF
>TRBJ2-1|.|TRBV15|once
TGTGCCACCAGCCGGGGGGCATATCTGTTCTTC
CATSRGAYLFF
>TRBJ2-5|.|TRBV9|.
TGTGCCAGCAGCCCCACGGGGAGTCAAGAGACCCAGTACTTC
CASSPTGSQETQYF
>TRBJ2-1|.|TRBV19|.
TGTGCCAGTACCCTTGACGGCACGGGCTACAATGAGCAGTTCTTC
CASTLDGTGYNEQFF
>TRBJ1-4|.|TRBV30|.
TGTGCCTGGAGTTTCGGAGGGGTGGGCGAAAAACTGTTTTTT
CAWSFGGVGEKLFF
>TRBJ1-6|.|TRBV7-9|.
TGTGCCAGCAGCCAGGACTCCTATAATTCACCCCTCCACTTT
CASSQDSYNSPLHF
>TRBJ2-5|.|TRBV7-9|.
TGTGGGGGGCCCGGCGACCAAGAGACCCAGTACTTC
CGGPGDQETQYF
>TRBJ2-2|.|TRBV24-1|once
TGTGCCACCAGTGATTGGACAGCGAACACCGGGGAGCTGTTTTTT
CATSDWTANTGELFF
>TRBJ2-2|.|TRBV5-6|.
TGTGCCAGCAGCTTTTTAGGAACCCACCGGACCGGGGAGCTGTTTTTT
CASSFLGTHRTGELFF
>TRBJ2-7|.|TRBV6-4|.
TGTGCAAGGAGACCAGCGCGCCTACCCTACGAGCAGTACTTC
CARRPARLPYEQYF
>TRBJ2-2|.|TRBV19|.
TGTGCCAGTAGTATAGGTGGGGCCGGGGAGCTGTTTTTT
CASSIGGAGELFF
>TRBJ2-1|.|TRBV19|.
TGTGCCAGTTTTACAGGGAGGGAGCAGTTCTTC
CASFTGREQFF
>TRBJ1-1|.|TRBV7-9|.
TGTGCCAGCAGCTTTGACTTGAACACTGAAGCTTTCTTT
CASSFDLNTEAFF
>TRBJ1-1|.|TRBV5-1|.
TGCGCCAGCAGCTTGGACACTGAAGCTTTCTTT
CASSLDTEAFF
>TRBJ1-3|.|TRBV29-1|once
TGCAGCGTTGAAGTGCGTGGCCTTCGCACTGGAAACACCATATATTTT
CSVEVRGLRTGNTIYF
>TRBJ1-1|.|TRBV10-3|once
TGTGCCATCAGCGAGCTGAACACTGAAGCTTTCTTT
CAISELNTEAFF
>TRBJ1-6|.|TRBV28|.
TGTGCCAGCAGTTGGCAAGGCGATTCACCCCTCCACTTT
CASSWQGDSPLHF
>TRBJ1-5|.|TRBV24-1|few
TGTGCCACCAGTGATCGCACGGATCAGCCCCAGCATTTT
CATSDRTDQPQHF
>TRBJ1-2|.|TRBV13|.
TGTGCCAGCAGCGCTCCACAGGGTGCGGAAGGCTACACCTTC
CASSAPQGAEGYTF
>TRBJ2-1|.|TRBV28|.
TGTGCCAGCAGGGGGGGCCGGGACCCCCGGTTCAATGAGCAGTTCTTC
CASRGGRDPRFNEQFF
>TRBJ1-3|.|TRBV12-2|few
TGTGCAAGTCGCTTAGGGAGCAGCTCTGGAAACACCATATATTTT
CASRLGSSSGNTIYF
>TRBJ1-1|.|TRBV3-1/TRBV3-2|.
TGTGCCAGCAGCCCTCTAACGTACGGGGGCACTGAAGCTTTCTTT
CASSPLTYGGTEAFF
>TRBJ2-2|TRBD1|TRBV18|.
TGTGCCAGCTCACTAGGACAGGGAAAGCTGTTTTTT
CASSLGQGKLFF
>TRBJ2-7|.|TRBV5-6|.
TGTGCCAGCAGCTTGGATTTGACCTACGAGCAGTACTTC
CASSLDLTYEQYF
>TRBJ1-5|.|TRBV6-2/TRBV6-3|once
TGTGCCAGCAGTTATCGGCAGGGCCTGGGGTATAGCAATCAGCCCCAGCATTTT
CASSYRQGLGYSNQPQHF
>TRBJ1-1|.|TRBV10-3|.
TGTGCCATCAGTGAGACAGACACTGAAGCTTTCTTT
CAISETDTEAFF
>TRBJ1-5|.|TRBV6-1|.
TGTGCCAGCAGTGAAGTTGGGGGGCATATGAATCAGCCCCAGCATTTT
CASSEVGGHMNQPQHF
>TRBJ2-2|.|TRBV12-3/TRBV12-4|.
TGTGCCAGCATTAGGAACACCGGGGAGCTGTTTTTT
CASIRNTGELFF
>TRBJ1-1|.|TRBV11-2|.
TGTGCCAGCACCCATCGCACTGAAGCTTTCTTT
CASTHRTEAFF
>TRBJ2-3|TRBD2|TRBV5-1|.
TGCGCCAGCAGCTTGTTATTCCCTCTAGCGGGGTCTAGCACAGATACGCAGTATTTT
CASSLLFPLAGSSTDTQYF
>TRBJ2-2|TRBD1|TRBV18|.
TGTGCCAGCTCGCCTGCACAGGGGGCACTTACCGGGGAGCTGTTTTTT
CASSPAQGALTGELFF
>TRBJ2-5|TRBD2|TRBV6-2/TRBV6-3|.
TGTGCCAGCAGTTACAAGGCTAGCGGGGAAGAGACCCAGTACTTC
CASSYKASGEETQYF